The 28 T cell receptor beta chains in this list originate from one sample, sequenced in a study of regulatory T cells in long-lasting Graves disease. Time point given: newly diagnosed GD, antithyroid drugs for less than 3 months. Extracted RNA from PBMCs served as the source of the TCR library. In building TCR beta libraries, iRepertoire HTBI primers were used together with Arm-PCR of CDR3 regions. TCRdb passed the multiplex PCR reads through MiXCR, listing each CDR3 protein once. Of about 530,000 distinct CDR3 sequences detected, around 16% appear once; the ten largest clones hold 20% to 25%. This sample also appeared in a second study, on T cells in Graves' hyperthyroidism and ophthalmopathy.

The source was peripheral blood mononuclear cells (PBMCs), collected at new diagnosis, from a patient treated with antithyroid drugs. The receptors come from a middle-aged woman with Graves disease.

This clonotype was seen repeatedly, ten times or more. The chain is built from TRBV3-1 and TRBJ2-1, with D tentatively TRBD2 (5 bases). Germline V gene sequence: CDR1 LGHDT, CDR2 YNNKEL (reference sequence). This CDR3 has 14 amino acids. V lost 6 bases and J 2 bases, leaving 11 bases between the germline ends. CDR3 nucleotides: TGTGCCAGCAGGCTAGCAGGAACCTACAATGAGCAGTTCTTC. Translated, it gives CASRLAGTYNEQFF.

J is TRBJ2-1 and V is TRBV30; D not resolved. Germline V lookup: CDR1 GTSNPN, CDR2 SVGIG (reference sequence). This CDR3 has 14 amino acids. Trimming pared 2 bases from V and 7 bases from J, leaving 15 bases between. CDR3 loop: CAWSPFRIENEQFF. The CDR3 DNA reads TGTGCCTGGAGTCCCTTCCGGATTGAGAATGAGCAGTTCTTC.

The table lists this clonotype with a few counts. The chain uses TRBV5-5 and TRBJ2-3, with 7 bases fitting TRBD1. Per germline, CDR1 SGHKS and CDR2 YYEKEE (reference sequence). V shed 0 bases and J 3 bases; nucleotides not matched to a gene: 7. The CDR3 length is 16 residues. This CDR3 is CASSLGQGQGTDTQYF. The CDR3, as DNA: TGTGCCAGCAGCTTGGGACAGGGTCAGGGGACAGATACGCAGTATTTT. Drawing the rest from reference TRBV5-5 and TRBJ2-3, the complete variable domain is DAGVTQSPTHLIKTRGQQVTLRCSPISGHKSVSWYQQVLGQGPQFIFQYYEKEERGRGNFPDRFSARQFPNYSSELNVNALLLGDSALYLCASSLGQGQGTDTQYFGPGTRLTVL.

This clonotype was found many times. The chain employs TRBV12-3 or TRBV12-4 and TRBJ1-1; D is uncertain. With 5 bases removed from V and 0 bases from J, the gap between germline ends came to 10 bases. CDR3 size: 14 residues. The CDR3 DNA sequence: TGTGCCAGCAGTGTGCTCGGGGTGAACACTGAAGCTTTCTTT. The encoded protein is CASSVLGVNTEAFF.

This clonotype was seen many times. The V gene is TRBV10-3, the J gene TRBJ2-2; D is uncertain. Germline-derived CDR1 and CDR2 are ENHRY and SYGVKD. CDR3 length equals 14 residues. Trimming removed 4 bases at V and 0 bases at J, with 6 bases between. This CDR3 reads CAISALANTGELFF. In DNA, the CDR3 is TGTGCCATCAGTGCCCTGGCGAACACCGGGGAGCTGTTTTTT.

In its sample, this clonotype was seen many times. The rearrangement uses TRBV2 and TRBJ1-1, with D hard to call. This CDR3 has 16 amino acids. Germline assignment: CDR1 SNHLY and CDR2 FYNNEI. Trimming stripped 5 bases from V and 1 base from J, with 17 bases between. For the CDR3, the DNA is TGTGCCAGCAGTTCCCCGTATGATGGTGGGAACACTGAAGCTTTCTTT. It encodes CASSSPYDGGNTEAFF.

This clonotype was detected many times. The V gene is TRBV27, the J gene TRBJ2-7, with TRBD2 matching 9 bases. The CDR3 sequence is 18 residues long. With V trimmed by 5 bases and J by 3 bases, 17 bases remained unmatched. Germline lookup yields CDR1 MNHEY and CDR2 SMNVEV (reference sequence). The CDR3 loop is CASSRRWSGGPGLYEQYF. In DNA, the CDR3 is TGTGCCAGCAGTAGACGCTGGAGCGGGGGGCCGGGACTCTACGAGCAGTACTTC.

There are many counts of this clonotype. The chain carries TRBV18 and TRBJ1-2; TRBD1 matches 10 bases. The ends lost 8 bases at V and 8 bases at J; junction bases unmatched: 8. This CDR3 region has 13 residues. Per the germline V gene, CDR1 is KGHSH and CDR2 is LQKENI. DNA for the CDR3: TGTGCCAGCAGCCCGGGACAGGGGAGCGGCTACACCTTC. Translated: CASSPGQGSGYTF.

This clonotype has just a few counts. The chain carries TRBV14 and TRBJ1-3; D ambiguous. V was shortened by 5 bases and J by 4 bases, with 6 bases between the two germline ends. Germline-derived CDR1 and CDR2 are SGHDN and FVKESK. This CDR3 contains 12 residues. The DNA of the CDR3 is TGTGCCAGCAGCACCCTGGGAAACACCATATATTTT. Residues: CASSTLGNTIYF.

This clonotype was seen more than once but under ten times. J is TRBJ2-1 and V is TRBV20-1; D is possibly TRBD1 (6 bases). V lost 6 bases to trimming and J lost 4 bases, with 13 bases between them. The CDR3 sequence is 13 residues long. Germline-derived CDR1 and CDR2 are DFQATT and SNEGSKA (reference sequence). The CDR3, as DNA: TGCAGTGCCCGGACAGAAAGATACAATGAGCAGTTCTTC. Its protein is CSARTERYNEQFF.

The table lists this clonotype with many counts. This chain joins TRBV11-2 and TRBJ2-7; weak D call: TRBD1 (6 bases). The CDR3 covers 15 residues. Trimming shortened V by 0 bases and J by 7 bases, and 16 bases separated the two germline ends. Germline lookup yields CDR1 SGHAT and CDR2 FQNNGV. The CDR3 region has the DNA TGTGCCAGCAGCTTAGAGGGGTTGGGGGCTCGAGAGCAGTACTTC. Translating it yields CASSLEGLGAREQYF.

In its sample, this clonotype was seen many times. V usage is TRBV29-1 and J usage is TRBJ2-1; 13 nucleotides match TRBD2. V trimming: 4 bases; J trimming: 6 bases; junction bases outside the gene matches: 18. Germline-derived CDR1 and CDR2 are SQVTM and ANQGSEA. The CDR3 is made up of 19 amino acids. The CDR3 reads CSVALPLTSGGPWGNEQFF. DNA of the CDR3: TGCAGCGTTGCCCTCCCCCTGACTAGCGGGGGGCCCTGGGGCAATGAGCAGTTCTTC.

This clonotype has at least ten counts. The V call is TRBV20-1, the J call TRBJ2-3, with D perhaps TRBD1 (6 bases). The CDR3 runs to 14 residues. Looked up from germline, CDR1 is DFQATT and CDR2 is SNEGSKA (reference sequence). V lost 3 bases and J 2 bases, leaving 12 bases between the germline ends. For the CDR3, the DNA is TGCAGTGCTAGGGTAACAGGGAACACAGATACGCAGTATTTT. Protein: CSARVTGNTDTQYF.

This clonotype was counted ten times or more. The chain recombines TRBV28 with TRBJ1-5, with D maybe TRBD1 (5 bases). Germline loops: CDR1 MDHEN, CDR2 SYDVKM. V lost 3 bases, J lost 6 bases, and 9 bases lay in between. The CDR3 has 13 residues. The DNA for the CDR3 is TGTGCCAGCAGTTTGGAGGGACTTCAGCCCCAGCATTTT. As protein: CASSLEGLQPQHF.

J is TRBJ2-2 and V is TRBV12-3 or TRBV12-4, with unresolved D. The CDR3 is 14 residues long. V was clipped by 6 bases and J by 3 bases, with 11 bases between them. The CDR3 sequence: CASRDGDDTGELFF. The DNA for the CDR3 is TGTGCCAGCAGGGACGGTGATGACACCGGGGAGCTGTTTTTT.

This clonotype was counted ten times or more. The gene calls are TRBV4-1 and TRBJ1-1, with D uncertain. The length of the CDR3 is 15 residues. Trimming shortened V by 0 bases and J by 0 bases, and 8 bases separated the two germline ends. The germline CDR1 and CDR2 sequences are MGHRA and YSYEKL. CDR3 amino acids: CASSQDRFMNTEAFF. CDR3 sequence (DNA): TGCGCCAGCAGCCAAGACAGGTTCATGAACACTGAAGCTTTCTTT.

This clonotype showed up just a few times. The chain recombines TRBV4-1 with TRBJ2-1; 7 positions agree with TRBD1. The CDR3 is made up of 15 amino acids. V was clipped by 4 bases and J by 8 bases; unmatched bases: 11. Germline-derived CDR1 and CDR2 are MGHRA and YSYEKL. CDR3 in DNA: TGCGCCAGCAGCCCCGTAGGGGGCAGGGCATATGAGCAGTTCTTC. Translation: CASSPVGGRAYEQFF.

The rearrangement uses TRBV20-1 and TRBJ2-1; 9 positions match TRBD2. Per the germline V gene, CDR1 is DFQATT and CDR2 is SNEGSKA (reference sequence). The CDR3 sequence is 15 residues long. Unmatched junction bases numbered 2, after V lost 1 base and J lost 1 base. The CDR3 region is CSARASGRSYNEQFF. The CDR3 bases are TGCAGTGCTAGAGCGAGCGGGAGGTCCTACAATGAGCAGTTCTTC.

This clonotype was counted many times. The CDR3 spells CASSEEGRLDYGYTF. As DNA, the CDR3 is TGTGCCAGCAGTGAAGAGGGCAGACTCGACTATGGCTACACCTTC. The chain couples TRBV2 to TRBJ1-2; no definite D call. The CDR3 is made up of 15 amino acids. CDR1 and CDR2 from the germline V gene are SNHLY and FYNNEI. The V end was cut by 1 base, the J end by 3 bases, with 12 bases between.

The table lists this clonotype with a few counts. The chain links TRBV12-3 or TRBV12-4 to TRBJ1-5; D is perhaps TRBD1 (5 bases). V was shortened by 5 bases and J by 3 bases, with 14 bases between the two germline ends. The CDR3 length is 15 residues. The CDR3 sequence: CASSGSGLYNQPQHF. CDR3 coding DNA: TGTGCCAGCAGTGGATCGGGACTTTACAATCAGCCCCAGCATTTT.

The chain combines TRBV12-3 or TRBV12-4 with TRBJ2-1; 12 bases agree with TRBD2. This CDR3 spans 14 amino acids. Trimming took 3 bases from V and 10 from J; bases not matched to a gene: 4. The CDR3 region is CASSFTSGGTEQFF. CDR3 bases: TGTGCCAGCAGTTTCACTAGCGGGGGGACAGAGCAGTTCTTC.

Written as DNA, the CDR3 is TGTGCCAGCTCACCACTAGCTGGGAGCGAGCAGTACTTC. This translates into CASSPLAGSEQYF. The chain uses TRBV18 and TRBJ2-7, with D tentatively TRBD2 (5 bases). Germline-derived CDR1 and CDR2 are KGHSH and LQKENI. The CDR3 loop spans 13 amino acids. V was shortened by 1 base and J by 6 bases, with 10 bases between the two germline ends.

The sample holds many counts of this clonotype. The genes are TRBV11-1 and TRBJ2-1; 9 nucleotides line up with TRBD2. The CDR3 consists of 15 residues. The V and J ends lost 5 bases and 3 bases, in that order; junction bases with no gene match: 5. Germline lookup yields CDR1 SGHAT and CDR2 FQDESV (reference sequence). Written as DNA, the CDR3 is TGTGCCAGCAGCGCCCTAGCGGGGTTCTACAATGAGCAGTTCTTC. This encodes CASSALAGFYNEQFF.

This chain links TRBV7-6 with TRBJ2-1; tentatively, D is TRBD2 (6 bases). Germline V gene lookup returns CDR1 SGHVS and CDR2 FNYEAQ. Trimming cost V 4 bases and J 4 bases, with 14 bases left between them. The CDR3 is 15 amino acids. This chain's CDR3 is CASSSGLLGYNEQFF. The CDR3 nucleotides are TGTGCCAGCAGCTCGGGACTCCTAGGATACAATGAGCAGTTCTTC.

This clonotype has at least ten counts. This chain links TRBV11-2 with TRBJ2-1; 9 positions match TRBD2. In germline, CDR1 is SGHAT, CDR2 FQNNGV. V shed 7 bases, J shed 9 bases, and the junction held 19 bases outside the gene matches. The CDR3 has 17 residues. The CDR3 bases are TGTGCCAGCAACAAGGGGGAGCTAGCGGGGACGGCTAGTGAGCAGTTCTTC. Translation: CASNKGELAGTASEQFF.

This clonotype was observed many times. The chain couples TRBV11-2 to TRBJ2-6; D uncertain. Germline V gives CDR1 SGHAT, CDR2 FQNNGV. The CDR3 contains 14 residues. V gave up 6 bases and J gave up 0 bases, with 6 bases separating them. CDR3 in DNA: TGTGCCAGCAGGCCGATCTCTGGGGCCAACGTCCTGACTTTC. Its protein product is CASRPISGANVLTF.

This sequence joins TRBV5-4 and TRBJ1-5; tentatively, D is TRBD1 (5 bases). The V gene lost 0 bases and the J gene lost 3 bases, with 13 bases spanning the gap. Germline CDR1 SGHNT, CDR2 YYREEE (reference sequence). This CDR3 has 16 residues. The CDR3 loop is CASSLGPGKDNQPQHF. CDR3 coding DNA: TGTGCCAGCAGCTTGGGCCCAGGGAAGGACAATCAGCCCCAGCATTTT.

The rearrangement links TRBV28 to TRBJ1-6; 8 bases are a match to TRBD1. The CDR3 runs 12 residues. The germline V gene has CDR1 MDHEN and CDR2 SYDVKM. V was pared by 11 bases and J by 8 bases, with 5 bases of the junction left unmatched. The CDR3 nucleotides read TGTGCCGCCAGGGGGCAAGATTCACCCCTCCACTTT. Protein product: CAARGQDSPLHF.